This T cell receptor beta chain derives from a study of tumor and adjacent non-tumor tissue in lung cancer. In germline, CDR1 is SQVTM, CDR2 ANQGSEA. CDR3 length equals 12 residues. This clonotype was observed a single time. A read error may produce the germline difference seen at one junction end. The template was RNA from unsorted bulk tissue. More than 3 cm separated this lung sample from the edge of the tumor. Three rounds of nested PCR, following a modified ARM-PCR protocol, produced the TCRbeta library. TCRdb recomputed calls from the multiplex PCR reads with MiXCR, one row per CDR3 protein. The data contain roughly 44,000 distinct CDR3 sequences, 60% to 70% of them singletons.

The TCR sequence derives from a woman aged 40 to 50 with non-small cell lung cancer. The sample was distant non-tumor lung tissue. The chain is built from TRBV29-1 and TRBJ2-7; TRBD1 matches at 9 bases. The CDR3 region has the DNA TGCATCGTCGGGACAGGGCATGACGAGCAGTATTTC. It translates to CIVGTGHDEQYF.